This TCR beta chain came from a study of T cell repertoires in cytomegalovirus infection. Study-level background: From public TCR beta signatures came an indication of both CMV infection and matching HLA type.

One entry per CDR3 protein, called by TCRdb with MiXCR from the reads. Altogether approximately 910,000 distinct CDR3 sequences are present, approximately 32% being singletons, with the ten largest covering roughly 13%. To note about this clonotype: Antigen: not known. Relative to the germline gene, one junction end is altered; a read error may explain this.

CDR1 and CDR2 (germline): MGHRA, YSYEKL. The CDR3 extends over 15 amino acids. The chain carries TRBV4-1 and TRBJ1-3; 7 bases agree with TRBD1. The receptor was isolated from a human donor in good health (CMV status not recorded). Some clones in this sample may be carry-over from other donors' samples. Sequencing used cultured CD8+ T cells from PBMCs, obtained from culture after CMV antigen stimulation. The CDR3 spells CASSQPGTAGTTIYF. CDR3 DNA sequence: TGCGCCAGCAGCCAACCCGGGACAGCTGGAACCACCATATATTTT.